This T cell receptor beta chain was recovered during a study of circulating and synovial CD4+ cells in juvenile arthritis. Measured with immunoSEQ multiplex PCR; TCRdb has only the in-frame clones, and not every one. The sample has under 40,000 clones, around 93% seen once; the top ten hold approximately 2.8%. The CDR3 is made up of 15 amino acids. The germline CDR1 and CDR2 sequences are MNHEY and SMNVEV (reference sequence). J gave up 6 bases and V 3 bases, and 2 bases lay outside the gene matches. This receptor was obtained from a human donor with juvenile idiopathic arthritis. The sample comprised CD4+ T cells from blood. This chain joins TRBV27 and TRBJ2-1, with 13 positions matching TRBD2. DNA for the CDR3: TGTGCCAGCAGTTTTGGACTAGCGGGGGTCAATGAGCAGTTCTTC. It encodes CASSFGLAGVNEQFF.